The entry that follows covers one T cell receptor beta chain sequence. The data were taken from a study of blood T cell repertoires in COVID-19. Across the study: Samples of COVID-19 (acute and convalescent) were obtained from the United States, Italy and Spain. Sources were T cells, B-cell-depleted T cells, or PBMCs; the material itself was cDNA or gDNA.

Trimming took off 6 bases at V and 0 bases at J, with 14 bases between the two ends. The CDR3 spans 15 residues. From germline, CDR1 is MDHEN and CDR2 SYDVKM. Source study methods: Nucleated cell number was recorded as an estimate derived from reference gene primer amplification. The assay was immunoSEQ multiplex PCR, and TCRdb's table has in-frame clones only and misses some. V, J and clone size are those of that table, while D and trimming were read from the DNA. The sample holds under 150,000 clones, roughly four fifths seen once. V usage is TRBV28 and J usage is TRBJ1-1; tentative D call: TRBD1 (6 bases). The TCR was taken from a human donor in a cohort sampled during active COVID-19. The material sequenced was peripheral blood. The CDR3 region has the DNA TGTGCCAGCAGCGGCCAAAGGGGGATGAACACTGAAGCTTTCTTT. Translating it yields CASSGQRGMNTEAFF.